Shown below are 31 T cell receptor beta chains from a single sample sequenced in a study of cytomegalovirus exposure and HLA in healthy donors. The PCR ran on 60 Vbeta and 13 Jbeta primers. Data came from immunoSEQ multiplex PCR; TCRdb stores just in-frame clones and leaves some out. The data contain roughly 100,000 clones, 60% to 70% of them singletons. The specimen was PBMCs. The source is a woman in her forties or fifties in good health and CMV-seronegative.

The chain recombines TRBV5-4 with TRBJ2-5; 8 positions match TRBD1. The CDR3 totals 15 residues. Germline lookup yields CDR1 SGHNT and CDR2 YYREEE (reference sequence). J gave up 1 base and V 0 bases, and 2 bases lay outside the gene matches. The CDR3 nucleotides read TGTGCCAGCAGCTTGGGGGGACAGGCCCAAGAGACCCAGTACTTC. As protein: CASSLGGQAQETQYF. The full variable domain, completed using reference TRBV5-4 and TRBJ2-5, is ETGVTQSPTHLIKTRGQQVTLRCSSQSGHNTVSWYQQALGQGPQFIFQYYREEENGRGNFPPRFSGLQFPNYSSELNVNALELDDSALYLCASSLGGQAQETQYFGPGTRLLVL.

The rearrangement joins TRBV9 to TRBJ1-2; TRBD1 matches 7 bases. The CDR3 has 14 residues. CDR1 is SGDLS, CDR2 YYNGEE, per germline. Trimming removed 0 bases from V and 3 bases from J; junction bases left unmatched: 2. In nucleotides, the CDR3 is TGTGCCAGCAGCGTAGGGACAGGCGACTATGGCTACACCTTC. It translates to CASSVGTGDYGYTF.

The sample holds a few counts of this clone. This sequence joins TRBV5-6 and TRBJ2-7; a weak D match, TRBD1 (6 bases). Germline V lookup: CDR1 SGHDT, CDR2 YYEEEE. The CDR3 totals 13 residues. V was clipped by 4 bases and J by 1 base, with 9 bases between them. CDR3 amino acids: CASSKDRSYEQYF. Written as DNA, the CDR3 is TGTGCCAGCAGCAAGGACAGATCCTACGAGCAGTACTTC.

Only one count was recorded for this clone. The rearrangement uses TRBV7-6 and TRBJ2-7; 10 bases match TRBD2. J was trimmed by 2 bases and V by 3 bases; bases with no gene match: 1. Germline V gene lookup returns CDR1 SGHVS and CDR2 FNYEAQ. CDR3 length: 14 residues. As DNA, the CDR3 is TGTGCCAGCAGCTTGAGCGGGAGGGCCTACGAGCAGTACTTC. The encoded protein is CASSLSGRAYEQYF.

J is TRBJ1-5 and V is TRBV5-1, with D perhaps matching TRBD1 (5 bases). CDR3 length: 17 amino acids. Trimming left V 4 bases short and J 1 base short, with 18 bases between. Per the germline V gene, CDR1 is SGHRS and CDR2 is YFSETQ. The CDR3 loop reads CASSPSGGTGSNQPQHF. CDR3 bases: TGCGCCAGCAGCCCCAGTGGGGGGACGGGGAGCAATCAGCCCCAGCATTTT.

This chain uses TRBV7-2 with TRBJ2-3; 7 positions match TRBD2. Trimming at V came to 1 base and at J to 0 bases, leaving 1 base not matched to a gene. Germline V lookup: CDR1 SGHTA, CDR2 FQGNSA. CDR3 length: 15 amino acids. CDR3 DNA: TGTGCCAGCAGCTTAGTGCGGGAGAGCACAGATACGCAGTATTTT. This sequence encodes CASSLVRESTDTQYF.

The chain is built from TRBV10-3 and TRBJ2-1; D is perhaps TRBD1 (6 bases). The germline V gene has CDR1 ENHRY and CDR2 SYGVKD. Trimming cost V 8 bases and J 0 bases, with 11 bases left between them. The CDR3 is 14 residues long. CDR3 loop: CAILTGSSYNEQFF. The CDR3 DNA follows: TGTGCCATCCTTACAGGGAGCTCCTACAATGAGCAGTTCTTC.

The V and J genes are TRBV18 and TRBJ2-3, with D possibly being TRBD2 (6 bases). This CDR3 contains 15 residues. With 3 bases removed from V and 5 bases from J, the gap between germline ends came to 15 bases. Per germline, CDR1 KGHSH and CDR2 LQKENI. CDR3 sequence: CASSPQGTGVDTQYF. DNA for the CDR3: TGTGCCAGCTCACCCCAAGGGACGGGAGTAGATACGCAGTATTTT.

Here the CDR3 reads CASSIEGRLDTQYF. The CDR3 DNA is TGTGCCAGTAGTATAGAGGGCCGTCTGGATACGCAGTATTTT. The gene calls are TRBV19 and TRBJ2-3; D is unresolved. Per the germline V gene, CDR1 is LNHDA and CDR2 is SQIVND (reference sequence). The V end lost 0 bases, the J end lost 6 bases, and 10 bases lay between the germline ends. This CDR3 contains 14 residues.

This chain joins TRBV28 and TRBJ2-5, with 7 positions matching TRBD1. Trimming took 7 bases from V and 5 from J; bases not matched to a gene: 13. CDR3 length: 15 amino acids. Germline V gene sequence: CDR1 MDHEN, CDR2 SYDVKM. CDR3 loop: CASKPPTGVPETQYF. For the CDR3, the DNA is TGTGCCAGCAAACCACCTACAGGGGTGCCGGAGACCCAGTACTTC.

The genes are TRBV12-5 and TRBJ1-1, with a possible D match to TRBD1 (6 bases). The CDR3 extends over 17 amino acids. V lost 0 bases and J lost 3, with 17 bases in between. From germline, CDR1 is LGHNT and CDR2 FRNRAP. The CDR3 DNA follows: TGTGCTAGTGGTTTGGTACTTGGGGGCGGGTGGGACACTGAAGCTTTCTTT. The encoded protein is CASGLVLGGGWDTEAFF.

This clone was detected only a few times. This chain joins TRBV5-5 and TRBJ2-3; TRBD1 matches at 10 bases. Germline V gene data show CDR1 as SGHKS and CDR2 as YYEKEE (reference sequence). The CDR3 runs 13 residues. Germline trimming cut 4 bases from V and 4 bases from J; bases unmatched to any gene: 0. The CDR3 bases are TGTGCCAGCAGCGGGACAGGGGCAGATACGCAGTATTTT. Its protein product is CASSGTGADTQYF.

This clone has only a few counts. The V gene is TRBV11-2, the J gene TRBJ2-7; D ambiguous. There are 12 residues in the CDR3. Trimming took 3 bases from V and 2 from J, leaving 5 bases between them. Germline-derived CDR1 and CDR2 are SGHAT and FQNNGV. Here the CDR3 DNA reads TGTGCCAGCAGCTTTGAGGCCTACGAGCAGTACTTC. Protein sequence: CASSFEAYEQYF.

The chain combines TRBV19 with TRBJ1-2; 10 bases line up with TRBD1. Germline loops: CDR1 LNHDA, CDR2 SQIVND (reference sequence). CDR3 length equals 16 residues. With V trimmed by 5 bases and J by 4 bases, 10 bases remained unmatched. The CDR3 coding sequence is TGTGCCAGTAGTTGGAGTGCGGGACAGGGGTTCTATGGCTACACCTTC. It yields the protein CASSWSAGQGFYGYTF. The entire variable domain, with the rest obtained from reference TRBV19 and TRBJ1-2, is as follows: DGGITQSPKYLFRKEGQNVTLSCEQNLNHDAMYWYRQDPGQGLRLIYYSQIVNDFQKGDIAEGYSVSREKKESFPLTVTSAQKNPTAFYLCASSWSAGQGFYGYTFGSGTRLTVV.

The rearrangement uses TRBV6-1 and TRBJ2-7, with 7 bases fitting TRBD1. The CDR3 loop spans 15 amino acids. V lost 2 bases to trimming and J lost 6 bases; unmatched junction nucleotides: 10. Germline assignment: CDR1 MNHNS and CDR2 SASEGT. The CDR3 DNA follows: TGTGCCAGCAGTGAAAGTTTCCAGGGGGTGGGCGAGCAGTACTTC. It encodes CASSESFQGVGEQYF.

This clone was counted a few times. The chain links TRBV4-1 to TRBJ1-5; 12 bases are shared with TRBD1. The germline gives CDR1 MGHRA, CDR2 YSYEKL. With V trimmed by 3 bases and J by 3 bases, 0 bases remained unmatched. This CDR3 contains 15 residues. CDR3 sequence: CASSQGQGANQPQHF. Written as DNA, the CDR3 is TGCGCCAGCAGCCAGGGACAGGGGGCCAATCAGCCCCAGCATTTT.

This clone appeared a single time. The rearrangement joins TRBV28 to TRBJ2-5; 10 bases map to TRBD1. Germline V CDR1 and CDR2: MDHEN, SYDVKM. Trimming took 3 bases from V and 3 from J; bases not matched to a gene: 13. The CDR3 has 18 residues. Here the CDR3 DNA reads TGTGCCAGCAGTTTGAGGACAGGGGGTGGACTGCGAAAAGAGACCCAGTACTTC. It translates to CASSLRTGGGLRKETQYF.

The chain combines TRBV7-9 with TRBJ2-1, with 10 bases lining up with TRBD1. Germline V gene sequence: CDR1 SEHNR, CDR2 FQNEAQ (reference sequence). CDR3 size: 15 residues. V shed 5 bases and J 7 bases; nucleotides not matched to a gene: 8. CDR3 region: CASSRTGTGDNEQFF. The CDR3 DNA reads TGTGCCAGCAGCCGAACCGGGACAGGGGATAATGAGCAGTTCTTC.

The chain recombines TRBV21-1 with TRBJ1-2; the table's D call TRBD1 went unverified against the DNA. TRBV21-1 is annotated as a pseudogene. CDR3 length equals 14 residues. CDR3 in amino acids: CASSRYRVNYGYTF. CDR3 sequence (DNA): TGTGCCAGCAGCAGGTACAGGGTTAACTATGGCTACACCTTC.

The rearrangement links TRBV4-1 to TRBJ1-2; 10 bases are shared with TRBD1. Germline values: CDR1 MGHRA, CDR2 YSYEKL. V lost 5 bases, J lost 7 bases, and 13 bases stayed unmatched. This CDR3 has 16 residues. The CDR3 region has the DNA TGCGCCAGCAGCTACCGAGCCGGGACAGGGGAGTCTGGCTACACCTTC. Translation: CASSYRAGTGESGYTF.

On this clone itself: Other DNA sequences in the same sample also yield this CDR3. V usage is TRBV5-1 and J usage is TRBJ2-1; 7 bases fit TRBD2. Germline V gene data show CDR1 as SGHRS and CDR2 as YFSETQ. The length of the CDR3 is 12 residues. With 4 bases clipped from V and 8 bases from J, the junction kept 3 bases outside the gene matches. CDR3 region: CASSLGLDEQFF. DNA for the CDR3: TGCGCCAGCAGCCTCGGACTAGATGAGCAGTTCTTC.

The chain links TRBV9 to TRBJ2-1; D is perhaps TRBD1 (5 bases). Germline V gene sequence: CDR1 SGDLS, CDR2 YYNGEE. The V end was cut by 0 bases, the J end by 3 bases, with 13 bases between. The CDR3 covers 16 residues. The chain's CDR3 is CASSVAAGNVYNEQFF. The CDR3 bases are TGTGCCAGCAGCGTAGCAGCAGGGAATGTCTACAATGAGCAGTTCTTC.

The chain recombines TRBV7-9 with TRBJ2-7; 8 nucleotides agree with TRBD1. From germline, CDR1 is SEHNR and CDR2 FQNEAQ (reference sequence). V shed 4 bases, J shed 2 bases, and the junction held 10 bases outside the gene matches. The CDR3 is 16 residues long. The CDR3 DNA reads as TGTGCCAGCAGCTCCCCCAGGGGGCCCCGAGCCTACGAGCAGTACTTC. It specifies CASSSPRGPRAYEQYF.

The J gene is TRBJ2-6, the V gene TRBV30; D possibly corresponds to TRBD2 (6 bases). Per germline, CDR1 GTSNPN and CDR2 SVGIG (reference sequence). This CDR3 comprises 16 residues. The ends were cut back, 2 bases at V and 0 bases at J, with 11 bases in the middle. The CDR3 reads CAWSNAGNSGANVLTF. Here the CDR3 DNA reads TGTGCCTGGAGTAACGCGGGGAACTCTGGGGCCAACGTCCTGACTTTC.

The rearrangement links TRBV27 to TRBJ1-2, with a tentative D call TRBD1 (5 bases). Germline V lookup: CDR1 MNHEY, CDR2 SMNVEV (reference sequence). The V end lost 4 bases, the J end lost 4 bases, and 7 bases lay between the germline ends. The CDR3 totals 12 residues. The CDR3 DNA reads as TGTGCCAGCAGTTCCGGGGGCTATGGCTACACCTTC. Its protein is CASSSGGYGYTF.

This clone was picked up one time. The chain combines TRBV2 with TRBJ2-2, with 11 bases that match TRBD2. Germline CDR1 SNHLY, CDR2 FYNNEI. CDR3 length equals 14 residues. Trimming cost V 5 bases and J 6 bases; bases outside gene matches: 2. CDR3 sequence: CASSLAGGAGELFF. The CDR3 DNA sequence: TGTGCCAGCAGTTTAGCGGGAGGGGCCGGGGAGCTGTTTTTT.

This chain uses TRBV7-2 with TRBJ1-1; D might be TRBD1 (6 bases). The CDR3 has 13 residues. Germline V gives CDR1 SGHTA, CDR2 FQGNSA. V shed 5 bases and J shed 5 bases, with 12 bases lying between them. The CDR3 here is CASSLTGDTEAFF. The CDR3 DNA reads TGTGCCAGCAGCCTGACAGGTGATACTGAAGCTTTCTTT.

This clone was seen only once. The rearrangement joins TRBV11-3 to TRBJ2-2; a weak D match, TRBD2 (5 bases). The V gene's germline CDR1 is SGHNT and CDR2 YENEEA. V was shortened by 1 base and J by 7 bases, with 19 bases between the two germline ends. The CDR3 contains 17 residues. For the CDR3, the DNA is TGTGCCAGCAGCTTAGTCGGTCCTGCTAGCAGCAACGGGGAGCTGTTTTTT. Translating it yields CASSLVGPASSNGELFF.

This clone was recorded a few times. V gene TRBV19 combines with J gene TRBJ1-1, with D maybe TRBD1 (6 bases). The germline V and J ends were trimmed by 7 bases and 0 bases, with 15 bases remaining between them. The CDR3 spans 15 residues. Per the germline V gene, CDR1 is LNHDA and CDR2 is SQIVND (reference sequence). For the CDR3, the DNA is TGTGCCAGTAACACAGGGTGGGCAATGAACACTGAAGCTTTCTTT. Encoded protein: CASNTGWAMNTEAFF.

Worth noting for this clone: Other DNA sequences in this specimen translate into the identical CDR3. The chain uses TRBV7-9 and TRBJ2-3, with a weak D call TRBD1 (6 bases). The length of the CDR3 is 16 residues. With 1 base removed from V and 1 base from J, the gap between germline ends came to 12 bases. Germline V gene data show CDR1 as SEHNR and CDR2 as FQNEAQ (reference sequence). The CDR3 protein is CASSLDLGARTDTQYF. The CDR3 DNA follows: TGTGCCAGCAGCTTAGACCTGGGGGCTCGCACAGATACGCAGTATTTT.

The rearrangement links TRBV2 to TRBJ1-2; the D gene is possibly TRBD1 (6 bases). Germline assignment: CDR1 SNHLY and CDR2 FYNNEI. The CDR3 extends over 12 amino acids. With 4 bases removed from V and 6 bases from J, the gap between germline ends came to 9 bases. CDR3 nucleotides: TGTGCCAGCAGTGGGAACAGGGATGGCTACACCTTC. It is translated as CASSGNRDGYTF.